These 5 T cell receptor beta chains were sequenced from one sample in a study of blood T cell repertoires in COVID-19. Only in-frame clones appear in the TCRdb table, and some are missing; sequencing was by immunoSEQ multiplex PCR. The sample shows 150,000 to 200,000 clones, over 80% of them seen only once. What was sequenced was peripheral blood. The receptors originated from a woman in her fifties or sixties with acute or convalescent COVID-19.

This chain uses TRBV19 with TRBJ1-2; 7 positions match TRBD1. V lost 3 bases and J lost 3; bases outside the gene matches: 1. CDR3 length: 13 residues. In germline, CDR1 is LNHDA, CDR2 SQIVND (reference sequence). The CDR3 is CASSIGTDYGYTF. Here the CDR3 DNA reads TGTGCCAGTAGTATTGGGACAGACTATGGCTACACCTTC.

This chain uses TRBV9 with TRBJ2-7, with TRBD1 identical over 7 bases. The germline V gene has CDR1 SGDLS and CDR2 YYNGEE. J gave up 7 bases and V 4 bases, and 8 bases lay outside the gene matches. This CDR3 contains 13 residues. The CDR3 region is CASSPRTGPEQYF. The CDR3 DNA reads as TGTGCCAGCAGCCCAAGGACAGGTCCGGAGCAGTACTTC.

This chain joins TRBV19 and TRBJ1-5; D unresolved. The CDR3 consists of 15 residues. Between the trimmed V and J ends, which lost 3 bases and 2 bases, there was a span of 11 bases. CDR1 is LNHDA and CDR2 is SQIVND in the germline V gene (reference sequence). CDR3 DNA sequence: TGTGCCAGTAGTATGGGCCGCCAGGGCAATCAGCCCCAGCATTTT. Amino acid sequence: CASSMGRQGNQPQHF.

This clone was seen only a few times. The rearrangement links TRBV3-1 (or the pseudogene TRBV3-2) to TRBJ1-2; TRBD1 matches at 8 bases. CDR3 length: 13 residues. Germline trimming cut 4 bases from V and 4 bases from J; bases unmatched to any gene: 2. CDR1 is LGHDT, CDR2 YNNKEL, per germline (reference sequence). CDR3 coding DNA: TGTGCCAGCAGCCGGGGACAGGCCTATGGCTACACCTTC. This translates into CASSRGQAYGYTF.

Many counts were recorded for this clone. This chain connects TRBV6-6 to TRBJ2-7, with D maybe TRBD1 (5 bases). This CDR3 has 15 amino acids. Germline assignment: CDR1 MNHNY and CDR2 SVGAGI (reference sequence). V lost 0 bases and J 2 bases, leaving 11 bases between the germline ends. The CDR3 coding sequence is TGTGCCAGCAGTTACTCCGGCAGGGAAGCCTACGAGCAGTACTTC. Protein sequence: CASSYSGREAYEQYF.